This T cell receptor (beta chain) was captured by sequencing in a study of cytomegalovirus exposure and HLA in healthy donors. Across the study: The same platform was used for the 120 validation repertoires and the approximately 670 first-cohort repertoires, a later analysis reported. Study-level findings and limits: High sensitivity and specificity were reportedly achieved when the classifier diagnosed cytomegalovirus status. The study flagged some 170 TCR beta chains as cytomegalovirus-associated.

This CDR3 region has 13 residues. Trimming took off 0 bases at V and 4 bases at J, with 6 bases between the two ends. Separate from the approximately 730-subject first cohort, the 120-subject validation cohort was the one that the donors belonged to. Turning to this clone: Its antigen remains unknown.

Here immunoSEQ multiplex PCR was the method, and the copy in TCRdb shows in-frame clones only, minus some. Of about 73,000 clones listed, roughly 90% were seen once; the top ten hold 3% to 4%. The rearrangement links TRBV23-1 to TRBJ1-2, with a possible D match to TRBD1 (5 bases). TRBV23-1 is filed as an ORF, its function uncertain. Sequencing used PBMCs. The clonotype originates from a woman aged 18 to 35 in good health and CMV-seropositive. The DNA for the CDR3 is TGCGCCAGCAGTCAATCGGGGGGCTATGGCTACACCTTC. Its translation: CASSQSGGYGYTF.